This T cell receptor beta chain was captured by sequencing in a study of regulatory T cells in long-lasting Graves disease. About this clonotype itself: Antigen: not known.

General observations from the study: Among the persistent patients, fewer than 3,500 public clonotypes were shared, more than the 750 to 1,000 shared among new patients.

The CDR3 consists of 15 residues. Trimming took 0 bases from V and 7 from J; bases not matched to a gene: 5. Per germline, CDR1 SQVTM and CDR2 ANQGSEA. Arm-PCR of CDR3 regions and iRepertoire HTBI primers were used to build TCR beta libraries. TCRdb ran MiXCR on the multiplex PCR reads and lists one entry per CDR3 protein. The sample lists 450,000 to 700,000 distinct CDR3 sequences; 13% were seen once. Time point reported: newly diagnosed GD, antithyroid drugs for less than 3 months. With RNA extracted from PBMCs as input, the TCR library was made. In addition, the sample was reused for a study of T cells in Graves' hyperthyroidism and ophthalmopathy. This second report adds: Disease duration under 2 months; hyperthyroidism patients were aged 18 to 65. Ophthalmopathy was told apart from stable hyperthyroidism by a 13 V-J model.

The origin of this receptor is a man between 25 and 39 years old with Graves disease. J is TRBJ2-1 and V is TRBV29-1; TRBD2 agrees at 11 bases. The specimen comprised peripheral blood mononuclear cells (PBMCs), sampled at new diagnosis, from a patient treated with antithyroid drugs. The CDR3 nucleotides are TGCAGCGTTGAAGACGGGACTAGCGGAGCAAATGAGCAGTTCTTC. Its protein product is CSVEDGTSGANEQFF.